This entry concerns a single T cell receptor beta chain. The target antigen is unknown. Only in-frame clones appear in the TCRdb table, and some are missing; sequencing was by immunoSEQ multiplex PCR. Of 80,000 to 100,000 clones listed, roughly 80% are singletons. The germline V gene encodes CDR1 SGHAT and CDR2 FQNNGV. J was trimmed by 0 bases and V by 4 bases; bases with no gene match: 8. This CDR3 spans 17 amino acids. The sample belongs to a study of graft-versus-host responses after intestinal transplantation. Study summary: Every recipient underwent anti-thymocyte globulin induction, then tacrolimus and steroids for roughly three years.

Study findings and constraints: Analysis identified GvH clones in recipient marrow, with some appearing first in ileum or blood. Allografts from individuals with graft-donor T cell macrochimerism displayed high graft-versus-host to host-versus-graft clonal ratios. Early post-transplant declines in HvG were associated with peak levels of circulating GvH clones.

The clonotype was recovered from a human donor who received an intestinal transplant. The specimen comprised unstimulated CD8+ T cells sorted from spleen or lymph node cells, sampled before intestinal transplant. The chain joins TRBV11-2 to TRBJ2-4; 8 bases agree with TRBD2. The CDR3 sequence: CASSSPGGGLAKNIQYF. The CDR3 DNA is TGTGCCAGCAGCTCGCCGGGAGGGGGGTTAGCCAAAAACATTCAGTACTTC.